The source of this T cell receptor beta chain is a study of blood T cell repertoires in COVID-19. As for the study in general: T cells, B-cell-depleted T cells, or PBMCs supplied cDNA or gDNA.

Libraries were prepared by immunoSEQ multiplex PCR; TCRdb keeps only in-frame clonotypes and omits some of them. The data hold around 140,000 clones, with roughly three quarters observed a single time. This clone was detected once. CDR3 length: 13 residues. V was cut by 3 bases and J by 4 bases, with 10 bases left in between. Germline loops: CDR1 GTSNPN, CDR2 SVGIG (reference sequence). This rearrangement joins TRBV30 to TRBJ1-5, with a possible D match to TRBD1 (6 bases). Sequencing input: peripheral blood. This clonotype was sampled from a woman between 55 and 75 years old with acute or convalescent COVID-19. This CDR3 reads CAWRGAGNQPQHF. The CDR3 nucleotides read TGTGCCTGGAGGGGGGCAGGGAATCAGCCCCAGCATTTT.